This T cell receptor beta chain was recovered during a study of cytotoxic CD8 clonotypes in ibrutinib-treated CLL. Method: immunoSEQ multiplex PCR; TCRdb's copy keeps in-frame clones and lacks some. The table includes approximately 150,000 clones, about 80% detected once. The germline V gene encodes CDR1 MNHNS and CDR2 SASEGT. V was clipped by 4 bases and J by 0 bases; unmatched bases: 3. CDR3 size: 15 residues. The genes are TRBV6-1 and TRBJ2-4, with 7 bases that match TRBD2. The receptor was isolated from a human donor with chronic lymphocytic leukemia. The specimen comprised PBMCs, sampled after 24 months of ibrutinib treatment. The CDR3 here is CASSGGGLAKNIQYF. The CDR3, as DNA: TGTGCCAGCAGTGGGGGGGGTCTAGCCAAAAACATTCAGTACTTC.